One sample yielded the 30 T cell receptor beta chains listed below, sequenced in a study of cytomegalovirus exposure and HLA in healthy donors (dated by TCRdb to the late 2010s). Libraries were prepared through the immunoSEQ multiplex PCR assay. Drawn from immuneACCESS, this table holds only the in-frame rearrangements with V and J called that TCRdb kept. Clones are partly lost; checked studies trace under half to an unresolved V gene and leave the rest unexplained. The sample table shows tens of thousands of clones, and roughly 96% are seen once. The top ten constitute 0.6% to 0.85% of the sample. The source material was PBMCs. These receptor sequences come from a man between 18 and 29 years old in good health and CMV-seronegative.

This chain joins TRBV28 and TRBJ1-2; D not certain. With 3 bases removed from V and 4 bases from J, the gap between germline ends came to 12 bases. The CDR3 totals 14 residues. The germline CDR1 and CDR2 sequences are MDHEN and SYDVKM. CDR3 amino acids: CASSLVRDSYGYTF. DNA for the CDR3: TGTGCCAGCAGTTTGGTTCGGGATAGCTATGGCTACACCTTC.

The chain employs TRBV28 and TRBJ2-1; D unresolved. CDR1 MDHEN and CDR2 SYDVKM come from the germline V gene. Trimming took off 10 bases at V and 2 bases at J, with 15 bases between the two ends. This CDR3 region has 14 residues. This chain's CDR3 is CATLRLVAYNEQFF. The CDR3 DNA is TGTGCCACCCTGAGGCTAGTGGCCTACAATGAGCAGTTCTTC.

The CDR3 reads CASRWASRSETQYF. The CDR3 DNA reads TGTGCCAGCAGATGGGCTAGCCGATCGGAGACCCAGTACTTC. The rearrangement links TRBV6-1 to TRBJ2-5, with D perhaps matching TRBD2 (5 bases). V lost 6 bases and J 5 bases, leaving 16 bases between the germline ends. The CDR3 contains 14 residues. Germline values: CDR1 MNHNS, CDR2 SASEGT.

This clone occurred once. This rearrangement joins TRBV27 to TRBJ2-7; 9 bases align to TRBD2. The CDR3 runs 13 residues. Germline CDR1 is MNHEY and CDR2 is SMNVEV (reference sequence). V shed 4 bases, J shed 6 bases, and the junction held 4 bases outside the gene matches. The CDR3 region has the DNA TGTGCCAGCAGTTCGGGACTAGCCGTCGAGCAGTACTTC. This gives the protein CASSSGLAVEQYF.

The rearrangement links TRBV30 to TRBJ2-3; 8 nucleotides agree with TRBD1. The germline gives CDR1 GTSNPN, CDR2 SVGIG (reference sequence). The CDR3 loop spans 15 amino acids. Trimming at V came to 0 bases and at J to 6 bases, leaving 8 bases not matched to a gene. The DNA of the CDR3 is TGTGCCTGGAGTGTCGAGACAGGGGTTGCGGATACGCAGTATTTT. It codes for CAWSVETGVADTQYF. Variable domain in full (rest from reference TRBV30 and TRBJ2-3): SQTIHQWPATLVQPVGSPLSLECTVEGTSNPNLYWYRQAAGRGLQLLFYSVGIGQISSEVPQNLSASRPQDRQFILSSKKLLLSDSGFYLCAWSVETGVADTQYFGPGTRLTVL.

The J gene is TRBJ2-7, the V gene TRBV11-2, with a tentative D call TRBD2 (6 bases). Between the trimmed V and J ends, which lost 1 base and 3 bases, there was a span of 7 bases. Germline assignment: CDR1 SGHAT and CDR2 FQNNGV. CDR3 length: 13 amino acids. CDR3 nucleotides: TGTGCCAGCAGCTTAGTGGGGGGCTACGAGCAGTACTTC. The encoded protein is CASSLVGGYEQYF. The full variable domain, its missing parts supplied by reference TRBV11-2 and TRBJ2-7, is EAGVAQSPRYKIIEKRQSVAFWCNPISGHATLYWYQQILGQGPKLLIQFQNNGVVDDSQLPKDRFSAERLKGVDSTLKIQPAKLEDSAVYLCASSLVGGYEQYFGPGTRLTVT.

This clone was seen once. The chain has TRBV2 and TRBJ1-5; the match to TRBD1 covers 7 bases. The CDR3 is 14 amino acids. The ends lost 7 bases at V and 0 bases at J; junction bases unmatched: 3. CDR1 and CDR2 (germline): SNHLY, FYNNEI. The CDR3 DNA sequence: TGTGCCAGCAACGGACAGGCTAGCAATCAGCCCCAGCATTTT. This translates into CASNGQASNQPQHF.

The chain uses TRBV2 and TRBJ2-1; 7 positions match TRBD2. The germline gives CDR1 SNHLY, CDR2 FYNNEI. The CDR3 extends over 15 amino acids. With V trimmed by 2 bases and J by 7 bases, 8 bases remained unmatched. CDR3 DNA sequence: TGTGCCAGCAGTGAACCAGCGGGATTATATAATGAGCAGTTCTTC. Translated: CASSEPAGLYNEQFF.

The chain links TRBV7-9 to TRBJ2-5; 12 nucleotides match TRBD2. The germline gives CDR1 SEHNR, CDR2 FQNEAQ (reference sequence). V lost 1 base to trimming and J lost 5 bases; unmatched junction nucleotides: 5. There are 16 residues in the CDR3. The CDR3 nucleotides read TGTGCCAGCAGCTTAGATCGCCTAGCGGGAGGGGAGACCCAGTACTTC. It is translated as CASSLDRLAGGETQYF.

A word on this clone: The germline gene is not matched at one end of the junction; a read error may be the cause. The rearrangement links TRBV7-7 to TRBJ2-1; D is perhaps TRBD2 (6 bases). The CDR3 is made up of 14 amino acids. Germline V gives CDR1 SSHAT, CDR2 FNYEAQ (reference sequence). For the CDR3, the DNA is TGTGCTAGCAGCTTAGGCGGAGGGGACAATGAGCAGTTCTTC. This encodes CASSLGGGDNEQFF.

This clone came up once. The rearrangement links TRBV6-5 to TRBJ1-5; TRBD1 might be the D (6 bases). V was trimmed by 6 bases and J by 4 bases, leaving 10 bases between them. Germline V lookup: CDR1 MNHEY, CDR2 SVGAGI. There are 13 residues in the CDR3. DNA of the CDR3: TGTGCCAGCAGGTCAACAGGGAATCAGCCCCAGCATTTT. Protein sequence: CASRSTGNQPQHF.

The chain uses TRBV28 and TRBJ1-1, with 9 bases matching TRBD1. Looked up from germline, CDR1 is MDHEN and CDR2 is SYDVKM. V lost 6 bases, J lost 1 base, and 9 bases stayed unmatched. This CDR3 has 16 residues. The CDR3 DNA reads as TGTGCCAGCAGCCAAAGCCCGGGACAGGGGAACACTGAAGCTTTCTTT. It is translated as CASSQSPGQGNTEAFF. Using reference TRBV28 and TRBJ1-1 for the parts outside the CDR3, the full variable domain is DVKVTQSSRYLVKRTGEKVFLECVQDMDHENMFWYRQDPGLGLRLIYFSYDVKMKEKGDIPEGYSVSREKKERFSLILESASTNQTSMYLCASSQSPGQGNTEAFFGQGTRLTVV.

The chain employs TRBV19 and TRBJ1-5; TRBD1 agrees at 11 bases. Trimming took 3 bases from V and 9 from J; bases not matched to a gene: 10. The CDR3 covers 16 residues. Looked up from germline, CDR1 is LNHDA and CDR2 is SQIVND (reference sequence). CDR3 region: CASSIHGTGGIMPQHF. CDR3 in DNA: TGTGCCAGTAGTATCCACGGGACAGGGGGGATCATGCCCCAGCATTTT.

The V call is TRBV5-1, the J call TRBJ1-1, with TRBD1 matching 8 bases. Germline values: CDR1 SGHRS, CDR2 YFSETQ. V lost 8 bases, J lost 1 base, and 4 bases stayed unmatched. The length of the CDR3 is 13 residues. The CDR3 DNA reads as TGCGCCAGTACGGACAGGGAGAACACTGAAGCTTTCTTT. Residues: CASTDRENTEAFF.

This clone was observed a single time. The CDR3 coding sequence is TGTGCCAGCAGCCTCGACAGGGGCTACAATGAGCAGTTCTTC. This gives the protein CASSLDRGYNEQFF. The chain joins TRBV16 to TRBJ2-1; 8 bases fit TRBD1. Germline assignment: CDR1 KGHSY and CDR2 FQNENV. Trimming took 4 bases from V and 3 from J; bases not matched to a gene: 2. The CDR3 has 14 residues.

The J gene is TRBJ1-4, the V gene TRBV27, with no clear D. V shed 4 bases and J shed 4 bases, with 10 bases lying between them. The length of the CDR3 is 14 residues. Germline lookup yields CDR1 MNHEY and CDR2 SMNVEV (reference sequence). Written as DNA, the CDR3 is TGTGCCAGCAGTTCTGGTCAGTTTAATGAAAAACTGTTTTTT. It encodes CASSSGQFNEKLFF. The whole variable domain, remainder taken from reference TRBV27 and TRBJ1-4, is EAQVTQNPRYLITVTGKKLTVTCSQNMNHEYMSWYRQDPGLGLRQIYYSMNVEVTDKGDVPEGYKVSRKEKRNFPLILESPSPNQTSLYFCASSSGQFNEKLFFGSGTQLSVL.

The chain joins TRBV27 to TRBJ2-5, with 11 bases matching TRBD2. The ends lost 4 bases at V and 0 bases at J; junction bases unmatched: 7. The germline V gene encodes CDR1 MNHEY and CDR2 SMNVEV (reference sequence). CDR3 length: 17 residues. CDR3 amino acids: CASSSTLAGAYQETQYF. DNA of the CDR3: TGTGCCAGCAGTTCCACACTAGCGGGAGCGTACCAAGAGACCCAGTACTTC.

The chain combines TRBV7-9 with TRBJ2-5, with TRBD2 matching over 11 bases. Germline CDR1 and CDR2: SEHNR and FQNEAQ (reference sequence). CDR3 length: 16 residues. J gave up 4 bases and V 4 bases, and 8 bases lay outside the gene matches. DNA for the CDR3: TGTGCCAGCAGCTCCCCAGGGACTAGCGGTCCAGAGACCCAGTACTTC. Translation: CASSSPGTSGPETQYF.

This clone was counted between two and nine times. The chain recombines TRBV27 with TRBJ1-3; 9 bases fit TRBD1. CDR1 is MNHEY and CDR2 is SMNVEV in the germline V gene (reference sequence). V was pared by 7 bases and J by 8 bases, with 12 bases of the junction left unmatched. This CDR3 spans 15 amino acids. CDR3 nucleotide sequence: TGTGCCAGCACCACAGAGACAGGGGGGAGGGACACCATATATTTT. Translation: CASTTETGGRDTIYF.

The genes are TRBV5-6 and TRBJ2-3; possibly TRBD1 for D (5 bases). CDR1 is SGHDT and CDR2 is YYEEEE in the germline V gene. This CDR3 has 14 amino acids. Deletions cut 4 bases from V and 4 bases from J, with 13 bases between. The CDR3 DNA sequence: TGTGCCAGCAGCCAGATCCAAGGGGCAGATACGCAGTATTTT. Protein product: CASSQIQGADTQYF.

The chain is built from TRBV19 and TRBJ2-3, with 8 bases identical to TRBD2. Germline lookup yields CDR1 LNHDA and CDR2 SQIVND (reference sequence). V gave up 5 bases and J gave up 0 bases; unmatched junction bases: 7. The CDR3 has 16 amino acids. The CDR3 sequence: CASSFTAGESTDTQYF. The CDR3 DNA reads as TGTGCCAGTAGTTTTACAGCGGGAGAGAGCACAGATACGCAGTATTTT.

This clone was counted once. This chain's CDR3 is CASSRVSGDSYEQYF. In nucleotides, the CDR3 is TGTGCCAGCAGTCGAGTTAGCGGGGACTCCTACGAGCAGTACTTC. The chain carries TRBV5-5 and TRBJ2-7; 8 bases are shared with TRBD2. The trim removed 5 bases at V and 0 bases at J, leaving 7 bases unmatched. This CDR3 has 15 amino acids. From germline, CDR1 is SGHKS and CDR2 YYEKEE (reference sequence).

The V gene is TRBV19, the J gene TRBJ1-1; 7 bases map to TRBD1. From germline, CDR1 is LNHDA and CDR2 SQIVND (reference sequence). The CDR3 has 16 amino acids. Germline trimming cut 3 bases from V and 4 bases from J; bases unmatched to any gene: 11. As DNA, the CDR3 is TGTGCCAGTAGTATGGACAGGTTTGCGGAGGGCACTGAAGCTTTCTTT. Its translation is CASSMDRFAEGTEAFF.

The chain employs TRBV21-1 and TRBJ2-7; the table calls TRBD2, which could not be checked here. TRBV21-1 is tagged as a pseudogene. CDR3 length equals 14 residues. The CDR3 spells CASSKGGGSYEQYV. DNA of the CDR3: TGTGCCAGCAGCAAAGGGGGAGGATCCTACGAGCAGTACGTC.

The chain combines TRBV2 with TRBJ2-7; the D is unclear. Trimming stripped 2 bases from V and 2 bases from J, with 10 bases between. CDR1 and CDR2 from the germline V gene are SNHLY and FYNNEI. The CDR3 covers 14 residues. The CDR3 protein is CASSEYSSPYEQYF. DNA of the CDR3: TGTGCCAGCAGTGAATACAGCTCCCCCTACGAGCAGTACTTC. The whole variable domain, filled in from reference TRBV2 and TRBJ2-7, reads EPEVTQTPSHQVTQMGQEVILRCVPISNHLYFYWYRQILGQKVEFLVSFYNNEISEKSEIFDDQFSVERPDGSNFTLKIRSTKLEDSAMYFCASSEYSSPYEQYFGPGTRLTVT.

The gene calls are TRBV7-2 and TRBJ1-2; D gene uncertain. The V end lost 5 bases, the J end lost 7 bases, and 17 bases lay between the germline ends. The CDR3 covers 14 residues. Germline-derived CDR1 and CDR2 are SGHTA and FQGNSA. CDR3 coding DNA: TGTGCCAGCAGCCCCCGGTTGAGGGAACGTGGCTACACCTTC. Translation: CASSPRLRERGYTF.

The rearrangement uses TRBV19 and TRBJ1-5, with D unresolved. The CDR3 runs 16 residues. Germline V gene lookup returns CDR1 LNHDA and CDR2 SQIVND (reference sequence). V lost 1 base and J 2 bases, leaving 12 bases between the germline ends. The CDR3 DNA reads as TGTGCCAGTAGTATAGTGGCGGGGTTCGGCAATCAGCCCCAGCATTTT. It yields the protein CASSIVAGFGNQPQHF.

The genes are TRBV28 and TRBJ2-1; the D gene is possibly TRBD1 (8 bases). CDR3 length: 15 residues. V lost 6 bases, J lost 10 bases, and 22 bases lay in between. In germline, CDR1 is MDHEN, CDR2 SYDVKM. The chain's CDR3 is CASREQGGGDYEQFF. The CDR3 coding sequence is TGTGCCAGCAGGGAACAGGGGGGGGGTGATTACGAGCAGTTCTTC.

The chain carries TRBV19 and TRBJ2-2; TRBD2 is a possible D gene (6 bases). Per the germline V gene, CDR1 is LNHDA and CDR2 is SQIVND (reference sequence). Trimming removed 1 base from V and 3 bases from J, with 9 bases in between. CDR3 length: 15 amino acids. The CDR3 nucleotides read TGTGCCAGTAGTATAGCCGGGAGTTACACCGGGGAGCTGTTTTTT. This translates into CASSIAGSYTGELFF.

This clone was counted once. CDR3 residues: CASSPEGTEAFF. CDR3 sequence (DNA): TGTGCCAGCAGTCCCGAGGGCACTGAAGCTTTCTTT. This chain joins TRBV5-4 and TRBJ1-1; D unclear. Trimming took 5 bases from V and 4 from J, leaving 9 bases between them. The CDR3 length is 12 residues. CDR1 SGHNT and CDR2 YYREEE come from the germline V gene (reference sequence).